The entry below describes one TCR beta chain. This entry is derived from a study of control samples from healthy donors and cancer patients. CDR1 is LGHNT and CDR2 is FRNRAP in the germline V gene. This CDR3 spans 17 amino acids. V lost 0 bases, J lost 5 bases, and 17 bases lay in between. The repertoire was sequenced with immunoSEQ multiplex PCR; TCRdb's copy has only in-frame clones and lacks some. The sample has 130,000 to 150,000 clones, 90% to 95% seen once; the top ten hold over 12%. This TCR was recovered from a man between 60 and 75 years old with colorectal cancer. The chain joins TRBV12-5 to TRBJ1-5; TRBD1 might be the D (6 bases). Sample: PBMCs. The DNA of the CDR3 is TGTGCTAGTGGTTTGGTAGTAGGGGGGGGAACGGATCAGCCCCAGCATTTT. Translating gives CASGLVVGGGTDQPQHF.